The 5 T cell receptor beta chains below all came from one sample that was sequenced in a study of T cells after yellow fever vaccination. Using its own MiXCR run on the 5' RACE reads, TCRdb lists one record per CDR3 protein. The table shows 350,000 to 550,000 distinct CDR3 sequences, with around 20% occurring only once. The sequences come from PBMCs, collected before the yellow fever booster vaccination. The receptors come from a man younger than 35 who received the YFV17D yellow fever vaccine.

This clonotype came up a few times. The V and J genes are TRBV7-2 and TRBJ1-1; weak D call: TRBD1 (5 bases). The V gene lost 5 bases and the J gene lost 5 bases, with 18 bases spanning the gap. Germline lookup yields CDR1 SGHTA and CDR2 FQGNSA. The CDR3 loop spans 15 amino acids. The DNA of the CDR3 is TGTGCCAGCAGCCCTTGGGACGGGAGGCGGACTGAAGCTTTCTTT. Amino acids: CASSPWDGRRTEAFF.

This clonotype was recorded many times. The rearrangement joins TRBV20-1 to TRBJ2-3, with TRBD2 matching over 7 bases. Germline V lookup: CDR1 DFQATT, CDR2 SNEGSKA (reference sequence). Trimming at V came to 2 bases and at J to 4 bases, leaving 3 bases not matched to a gene. The CDR3 covers 13 residues. The CDR3 coding sequence is TGCAGTGCTAGAAGACTAGCCTCAGATACGCAGTATTTT. This gives the protein CSARRLASDTQYF.

There are a few counts of this clonotype. The rearrangement links TRBV24-1 to TRBJ2-6; D remains ambiguous. The length of the CDR3 is 14 residues. V was clipped by 6 bases and J by 2 bases, with 7 bases between them. Germline CDR1 KGHDR, CDR2 SFDVKD. The DNA for the CDR3 is TGTGCCACCAGTTCCCCAGCTGGGGCCAACGTCCTGACTTTC. Translating it yields CATSSPAGANVLTF.

For the CDR3, the DNA is TGCGCCAGCAGCCCGGACACCTATAATTCACCCCTCCACTTT. Its protein product is CASSPDTYNSPLHF. This chain links TRBV5-1 with TRBJ1-6; the D gene is possibly TRBD1 (5 bases). The CDR3 is 14 residues long. V shed 4 bases and J shed 2 bases, with 7 bases lying between them. The germline V gene has CDR1 SGHRS and CDR2 YFSETQ.

This clonotype came up many times. The genes are TRBV20-1 and TRBJ1-2, with D possibly being TRBD1 (5 bases). V gave up 1 base and J gave up 3 bases, with 15 bases separating them. Germline CDR1 and CDR2: DFQATT and SNEGSKA (reference sequence). This CDR3 region has 15 residues. The CDR3 DNA sequence: TGCAGTGCTAGAGTCCCCAGGGAGGACTACTATGGCTACACCTTC. Protein product: CSARVPREDYYGYTF.